These 20 T cell receptor beta chains were all obtained from the same sample, sequenced in a study of blood T cell repertoires in COVID-19. Assay used: immunoSEQ multiplex PCR; TCRdb lists only in-frame clones, some missing. The table shows 90,000 to 140,000 clones, with about four fifths occurring only once. Sequencing input: peripheral blood. These TCRs come from a woman in her 70s with acute or convalescent COVID-19.

The gene calls are TRBV19 and TRBJ2-3, with TRBD2 identical over 13 bases. Germline assignment: CDR1 LNHDA and CDR2 SQIVND (reference sequence). With 10 bases clipped from V and 4 bases from J, the junction kept 5 bases outside the gene matches. The CDR3 has 14 residues. CDR3 coding DNA: TGTGCCACAAGGACTAGCGGGAGATCAGATACGCAGTATTTT. Amino acid sequence: CATRTSGRSDTQYF.

The V gene is TRBV3-1 (or the pseudogene TRBV3-2), the J gene TRBJ2-1; 16 positions match TRBD2. This CDR3 is 17 amino acids long. Germline loops: CDR1 LGHDT, CDR2 YNNKEL (reference sequence). V lost 5 bases, J lost 8 bases, and 9 bases stayed unmatched. The CDR3 here is CASSFSGTSGGADEQFF. In DNA, the CDR3 is TGTGCCAGCAGCTTTTCCGGGACTAGCGGGGGGGCCGATGAGCAGTTCTTC.

Here the CDR3 reads CASSYQGQDTQYF. The CDR3, as DNA: TGTGCCAGCAGTTACCAGGGACAGGATACGCAGTATTTT. V and J are TRBV6-6 and TRBJ2-3; 7 nucleotides line up with TRBD1. Germline loops: CDR1 MNHNY, CDR2 SVGAGI (reference sequence). This CDR3 comprises 13 residues. V dropped 2 bases and J dropped 6; count of bases not matched to a gene: 2.

The chain has TRBV5-1 and TRBJ2-4, with a tentative D call TRBD1 (6 bases). Germline CDR1 SGHRS, CDR2 YFSETQ. CDR3 length: 20 residues. The V and J ends lost 5 bases and 2 bases respectively, with 29 bases between them. The CDR3: CASRQSNPGEGDVTKNIQYF. The CDR3 coding sequence is TGCGCCAGCAGGCAAAGTAATCCAGGGGAAGGAGATGTAACCAAAAACATTCAGTACTTC.

This clone was found once. The chain employs TRBV30 and TRBJ1-2; D gene unclear. Trimming pared 8 bases from V and 4 bases from J, leaving 11 bases between. The CDR3 is made up of 11 amino acids. In germline, CDR1 is GTSNPN, CDR2 SVGIG (reference sequence). The CDR3 reads CALEVLYGYTF. For the CDR3, the DNA is TGTGCCCTCGAGGTCCTCTATGGCTACACCTTC.

V is TRBV29-1 and J is TRBJ1-2; weak D call: TRBD1 (6 bases). Germline V gene lookup returns CDR1 SQVTM and CDR2 ANQGSEA. The V and J ends lost 5 bases and 3 bases respectively, with 13 bases between them. The CDR3 has 13 amino acids. CDR3 nucleotides: TGCAGCGTTCAGGGGTCCTCTGACTATGGCTACACCTTC. Amino acids: CSVQGSSDYGYTF.

The chain is built from TRBV27 and TRBJ1-5; perhaps TRBD1 as D (5 bases). Germline assignment: CDR1 MNHEY and CDR2 SMNVEV (reference sequence). The germline V and J ends were trimmed by 9 bases and 3 bases, with 15 bases remaining between them. This CDR3 spans 14 amino acids. This CDR3 reads CARTGGGANQPQHF. In DNA form, the CDR3 reads TGTGCCAGAACGGGCGGAGGGGCCAATCAGCCCCAGCATTTT.

This clone was detected only a few times. The J gene is TRBJ2-3, the V gene TRBV4-3, with 7 bases identical to TRBD2. This CDR3 spans 17 amino acids. Germline CDR1 LGHNA, CDR2 YSLEER. Unmatched junction bases numbered 12, after V lost 0 bases and J lost 6 bases. The CDR3 loop reads CASSQDFGGGILDTQYF. The CDR3, as DNA: TGCGCCAGCAGCCAAGATTTTGGGGGAGGGATTCTCGATACGCAGTATTTT.

This clone was seen a single time. The chain uses TRBV20-1 and TRBJ2-3; weak D call: TRBD1 (6 bases). The CDR3 extends over 11 amino acids. Trimming shortened V by 6 bases and J by 4 bases, and 8 bases separated the two germline ends. Germline V CDR1 and CDR2: DFQATT, SNEGSKA (reference sequence). The DNA for the CDR3 is TGCAGTGCACAGGGCCCAGATACGCAGTATTTT. Translation gives CSAQGPDTQYF.

CDR3 residues: CASSKGTSGNNEQFF. CDR3 nucleotide sequence: TGTGCCAGTAGTAAAGGGACTAGCGGTAACAATGAGCAGTTCTTC. This rearrangement joins TRBV19 to TRBJ2-1; 11 bases match TRBD2. The CDR3 totals 15 residues. The germline CDR1 and CDR2 sequences are LNHDA and SQIVND (reference sequence). The J segment lost 5 bases and the V segment lost 4 bases, leaving 4 bases of the junction unmatched.

V gene TRBV19 combines with J gene TRBJ2-3, with D hard to call. Germline V gene data show CDR1 as LNHDA and CDR2 as SQIVND (reference sequence). The CDR3 covers 13 residues. V lost 4 bases and J 7 bases, leaving 12 bases between the germline ends. CDR3 DNA sequence: TGTGCCAGTAGTACGAGAGTACAGAATACGCAGTATTTT. Protein sequence: CASSTRVQNTQYF.

The chain links TRBV27 to TRBJ2-5; D perhaps matches TRBD1 (6 bases). Germline V gene lookup returns CDR1 MNHEY and CDR2 SMNVEV (reference sequence). CDR3 length: 13 amino acids. Deletions cut 5 bases from V and 4 bases from J, with 11 bases between. CDR3 in amino acids: CASSTQGLETQYF. The CDR3 DNA reads TGTGCCAGCAGTACACAGGGTTTAGAGACCCAGTACTTC.

The chain carries TRBV19 and TRBJ2-2, with 12 bases aligning to TRBD2. The length of the CDR3 is 19 residues. V trimming: 6 bases; J trimming: 4 bases; junction bases outside the gene matches: 15. CDR1 is LNHDA, CDR2 SQIVND, per germline (reference sequence). CDR3 loop: CASRRSALAGGRVTGELFF. The CDR3 coding sequence is TGTGCCAGTAGGCGCTCCGCTCTAGCGGGGGGGCGTGTCACCGGGGAGCTGTTTTTT.

The chain employs TRBV18 and TRBJ1-1, with 10 bases matching TRBD1. Germline CDR1 and CDR2: KGHSH and LQKENI. The CDR3 runs to 15 residues. V gave up 1 base and J gave up 5 bases; unmatched junction bases: 4. CDR3 nucleotide sequence: TGTGCCAGCTCACCACTAGGGACAGGGGAAACTGAAGCTTTCTTT. This sequence encodes CASSPLGTGETEAFF.

This chain uses TRBV28 with TRBJ2-7; perhaps TRBD2 as D (8 bases). Germline CDR1 reads MDHEN; CDR2 reads SYDVKM. CDR3 length: 15 amino acids. V was clipped by 6 bases and J by 3 bases, with 18 bases between them. The CDR3 nucleotides read TGTGCCAGCAGCCGTGGACAGGCGGGGGGCTACGAGCAGTACTTC. Protein sequence: CASSRGQAGGYEQYF.

The CDR3 nucleotides read TGTGCCTGGAGTTTAAAGACAGGGGGCAGATATAATTCACCCCTCCACTTT. This codes for CAWSLKTGGRYNSPLHF. The rearrangement links TRBV30 to TRBJ1-6; 10 positions match TRBD1. The CDR3 consists of 17 residues. Germline CDR1 GTSNPN, CDR2 SVGIG (reference sequence). V lost 2 bases and J lost 4; bases outside the gene matches: 8. Drawing the rest from reference TRBV30 and TRBJ1-6, the complete variable domain is SQTIHQWPATLVQPVGSPLSLECTVEGTSNPNLYWYRQAAGRGLQLLFYSVGIGQISSEVPQNLSASRPQDRQFILSSKKLLLSDSGFYLCAWSLKTGGRYNSPLHFGNGTRLTVT.

The rearrangement uses TRBV14 and TRBJ2-7; D remains ambiguous. Germline lookup yields CDR1 SGHDN and CDR2 FVKESK. Deletions cut 2 bases from V and 6 bases from J, with 11 bases between. This CDR3 spans 13 amino acids. CDR3 residues: CASSQYAQSEQYF. The CDR3, as DNA: TGTGCCAGCAGCCAATACGCACAGAGCGAGCAGTACTTC.

The chain employs TRBV30 and TRBJ2-7; 7 bases are a match to TRBD2. V lost 0 bases to trimming and J lost 2 bases; unmatched junction nucleotides: 7. The length of the CDR3 is 15 residues. Per the germline V gene, CDR1 is GTSNPN and CDR2 is SVGIG (reference sequence). CDR3 DNA: TGTGCCTGGAGTGTACTGAGCGGGGACCCCTACGAGCAGTACTTC. Translating it yields CAWSVLSGDPYEQYF.

To note about this clone: This specimen includes other DNA sequences encoding the same CDR3. The chain links TRBV12-3 or TRBV12-4 to TRBJ1-1, with D possibly being TRBD1 (5 bases). V shed 2 bases and J shed 3 bases, with 7 bases lying between them. The CDR3 totals 13 residues. CDR3 sequence reads: CASSLQGDTEAFF. The CDR3 DNA reads as TGTGCCAGCAGTTTACAGGGTGACACTGAAGCTTTCTTT.

CDR3 coding DNA: TGTGCCAGCAGCCAACCTGGGACTGGGGCAGGTACGCAGTATTTT. Amino acids: CASSQPGTGAGTQYF. The chain recombines TRBV5-4 with TRBJ2-3; TRBD2 might be the D (6 bases). Trimming pared 4 bases from V and 8 bases from J, leaving 20 bases between. CDR1 and CDR2 from the germline V gene are SGHNT and YYREEE (reference sequence). The CDR3 consists of 15 residues.